This entry concerns a single T cell receptor (beta chain). The authors ran the assay at deep level. Several immunoSEQ 96-well plates shared each subset's DNA, each plate a replicate. As originally analysed: Without quality scores, immunoSEQ junctional reads could not be filtered like full-length reads. Sequenced by immunoSEQ multiplex PCR; TCRdb stores in-frame clones only, minus some. The V and J calls and the clone size are those of that table, but D and trimming were determined from the DNA. The table has some 2,000,000 clones, over 85% seen once; the top ten hold around 1.1%. It was CD45RO-negative cells, positively selected for CCR7, that made up naive CD8 cells, with terminally differentiated effector memory CD45RA+ cells excluded. This sample stems from a study of shared clonotypes between healthy human individuals. Study overall: Three CD4 naive, three CD4 memory, two CD8 naive and one CD8 memory plate were used per donor.

The CDR3 runs 15 residues. CDR1 is LGHNA and CDR2 is YSLEER in the germline V gene. With 4 bases removed from V and 1 base from J, the gap between germline ends came to 11 bases. The J gene is TRBJ2-1, the V gene TRBV4-3, with a tentative D call TRBD2 (6 bases). Source material: naive CD8+ T cells sorted from blood. This TCR was recovered from a young man in good health. The CDR3: CASSPLAASYNEQFF. The CDR3 nucleotides read TGCGCCAGCAGCCCATTAGCGGCGTCCTACAATGAGCAGTTCTTC.